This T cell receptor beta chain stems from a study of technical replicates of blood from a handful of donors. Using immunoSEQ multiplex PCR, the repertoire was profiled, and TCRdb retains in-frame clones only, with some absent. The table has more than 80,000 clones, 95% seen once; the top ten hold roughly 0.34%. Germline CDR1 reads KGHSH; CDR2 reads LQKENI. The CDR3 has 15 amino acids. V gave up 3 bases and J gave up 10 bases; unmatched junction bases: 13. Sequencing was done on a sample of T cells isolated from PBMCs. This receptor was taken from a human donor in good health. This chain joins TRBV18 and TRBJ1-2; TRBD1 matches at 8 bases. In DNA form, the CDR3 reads TGTGCCAGCTCACCCGTTATTTGGGGACAGGAATCCTACACCTTC. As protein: CASSPVIWGQESYTF.